This T cell receptor (beta chain) was found in a study of blood T cell repertoires in COVID-19. At the level of the study: Some COVID-19 samples were acute and others convalescent; all came from the United States, Italy and Spain. The analysed material was cDNA or gDNA that came from T cells, B-cell-depleted T cells, or PBMCs.

This clone is a singleton in its sample. The CDR3 totals 11 residues. Germline V gene data show CDR1 as DFQATT and CDR2 as SNEGSKA (reference sequence). The germline V and J ends were trimmed by 5 bases and 5 bases, with 8 bases remaining between them. Source study methods: Counts of nucleated cells, estimated from reference gene primer amplification, were obtained. Sequenced by immunoSEQ multiplex PCR; TCRdb stores in-frame clones only, minus some. That table is the source of V, J and clone size, and D and trimming were worked out from the DNA. The table shows some 260,000 clones, with more than 70% occurring only once.

This TCR was recovered from a woman between 35 and 50 years old who had recovered from COVID-19. This chain uses TRBV20-1 with TRBJ2-3, with a tentative D call TRBD2 (6 bases). The sequencing input was peripheral blood. The CDR3 spells CSARDLDTQYF. In nucleotides, the CDR3 is TGCAGTGCTCGGGACTTAGATACGCAGTATTTT.